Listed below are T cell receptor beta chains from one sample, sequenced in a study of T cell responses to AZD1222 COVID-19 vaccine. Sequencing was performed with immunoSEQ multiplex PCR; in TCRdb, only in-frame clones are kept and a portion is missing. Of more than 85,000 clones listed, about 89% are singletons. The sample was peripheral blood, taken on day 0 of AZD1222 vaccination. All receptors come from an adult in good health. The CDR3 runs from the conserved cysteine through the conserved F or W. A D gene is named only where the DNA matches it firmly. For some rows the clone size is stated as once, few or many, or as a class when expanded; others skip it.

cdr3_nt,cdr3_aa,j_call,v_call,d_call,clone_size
TGTGCCAGCAGCTCCGGACAGGGGTATGGCTACACCTTC,CASSSGQGYGYTF,TRBJ1-2,TRBV7-3,TRBD1,-
TGTGCCAGCAGCCCGGTGGGGACTAATGAAAAACTGTTTTTT,CASSPVGTNEKLFF,TRBJ1-4,TRBV9,-,-
TGCGCCAGCAGCTTGGCCACTGAGCAGTTCTTC,CASSLATEQFF,TRBJ2-1,TRBV5-1,-,-
TGCGCCAGCAGCCTAAACGACAGGAACACTGAAGCTTTCTTT,CASSLNDRNTEAFF,TRBJ1-1,TRBV4-1,-,-
TGTGCCAGCAGCGATGGAAGGGGGGGCGGCTACACTGAAGCTTTCTTT,CASSDGRGGGYTEAFF,TRBJ1-1,TRBV5-4,-,-
TGTGCCAGCAGCATAGACAGGGATGGAAATTCACCCCTCCACTTT,CASSIDRDGNSPLHF,TRBJ1-6,TRBV11-3,TRBD1,-
TGTGCCAGCAGTTTATTGGGGACAGGCGGAGCTTTCTTT,CASSLLGTGGAFF,TRBJ1-1,TRBV27,TRBD1,few
TGTGCCAGCAGTGAACGGACAGGGGCCACGGGCTACACCTTC,CASSERTGATGYTF,TRBJ1-2,TRBV2,TRBD1,once
TGTGCCAGCAGTGAAGCGGGACAGGGAGGACAGCCCCAGCATTTT,CASSEAGQGGQPQHF,TRBJ1-5,TRBV2,TRBD1,-
TGTGCCAGCTCACCGACAGAAAGCAATCAGCCCCAGCATTTT,CASSPTESNQPQHF,TRBJ1-5,TRBV18,-,-
TGTGCCACCCTCCGGGCACCAGATACGCAGTATTTT,CATLRAPDTQYF,TRBJ2-3,TRBV12-3/TRBV12-4,-,-
TGTGCCAGCAGTGTCAGGGCGAACACTGAAGCTTTCTTT,CASSVRANTEAFF,TRBJ1-1,TRBV6-4,-,-
TGTGCCAGCTCACCATCTCGGGGGACGTTGAGTGAAAAACTGTTTTTT,CASSPSRGTLSEKLFF,TRBJ1-4,TRBV18,-,-
TGTGCCAGCACCTCGGCCGGGAAAGGCTATGGCTACACCTTC,CASTSAGKGYGYTF,TRBJ1-2,TRBV3-1/TRBV3-2,-,-
TGCGCCAGCAGCTTGGTTTTTGGCTTGGAGACCCAGTACTTC,CASSLVFGLETQYF,TRBJ2-5,TRBV5-1,-,once
TGTGCCAGTAGTCCCCAGGGGGCTAGTTTGAATGGCTACACCTTC,CASSPQGASLNGYTF,TRBJ1-2,TRBV19,TRBD1,-
TGCAGCGGAGGGGGGGAGAACTATGGCTACACCTTC,CSGGGENYGYTF,TRBJ1-2,TRBV29-1,-,-
TGTGCCAGCAGTCCGGGACAGCCCATTATGTTTCAGTACTTC,CASSPGQPIMFQYF,TRBJ2-4,TRBV27,TRBD1,-
TGTGCCAGCAGTCTCTTGGGGCCCCTAGCTAACTATGGCTACACCTTC,CASSLLGPLANYGYTF,TRBJ1-2,TRBV28,-,-
TGTGCCTGGGGACTAGTTGGTCTCAACAATGAGCAGTTCTTC,CAWGLVGLNNEQFF,TRBJ2-1,TRBV7-9,TRBD2,-
TGTGCCACCAGTGAGTCAGACGGGGGCCGGGACGAGCAGTACTTC,CATSESDGGRDEQYF,TRBJ2-7,TRBV24-1,-,-
TGTGCCAGCAGTTACAGGGGCAATGAGCAGTTCTTC,CASSYRGNEQFF,TRBJ2-1,TRBV6-2/TRBV6-3,-,-
TGTGCCAGCAGCTCCGATCTGGGGACAGGGGGCTTTGGCTACACCTTC,CASSSDLGTGGFGYTF,TRBJ1-2,TRBV27,TRBD1,-
TGCGCCAGCAGCGACCCTAGCGGGAGGGCGACTGGGGCCAACGTCCTGACTTTC,CASSDPSGRATGANVLTF,TRBJ2-6,TRBV5-1,TRBD2,-
TGTGCCAGCAGCCGAACGGGGGATACGCAGTATTTT,CASSRTGDTQYF,TRBJ2-3,TRBV9,-,-
TGTGCCAGTAGTATACGGGACAGGGGGCGAAGTGGGGCCAACGTCCTGACTTTC,CASSIRDRGRSGANVLTF,TRBJ2-6,TRBV19,TRBD1,-
TGTGCCATCAGTGGTACAAACAGGGATCAGCCCCAGCATTTT,CAISGTNRDQPQHF,TRBJ1-5,TRBV10-3,-,-
TGTGCCAGCGAGGCAGGGGGCCGCGAGACCCAGTACTTC,CASEAGGRETQYF,TRBJ2-5,TRBV2,TRBD1,-
TGTGCCAGCAGCCAAGTCTCTAATGAAAAACTGTTTTTT,CASSQVSNEKLFF,TRBJ1-4,TRBV3-1/TRBV3-2,-,-
TGTGCCAGCAGCCCGGGGAGGGGCGTAAGCACAGATACGCAGTATTTT,CASSPGRGVSTDTQYF,TRBJ2-3,TRBV7-9,TRBD2,-
TGCGCCAGCAGCTTGGGTCAAGGCAGCCGCGAGCAGTACTTC,CASSLGQGSREQYF,TRBJ2-7,TRBV5-1,-,-
TGTGCCAGCAGTTATGGATGGGCGGGGGTGCAGTATTTT,CASSYGWAGVQYF,TRBJ2-3,TRBV6-5,TRBD2,-
TGTGCCAGCAGCACTGCTAATCAGCCCCAGCATTTT,CASSTANQPQHF,TRBJ1-5,TRBV12-3/TRBV12-4,-,-
TGTGCCAGCAGTTTAACGGGGGGGACAGGGGGTGAAAAACTGTTTTTT,CASSLTGGTGGEKLFF,TRBJ1-4,TRBV27,TRBD1,-
TGTGCCAGCAGCTCACCCACGGGGCAAACGAACACCGGGGAGCTGTTTTTT,CASSSPTGQTNTGELFF,TRBJ2-2,TRBV5-8,-,-
TGCGCCAGCAGGGACCTGGGGGACCTGAACACTGAAGCTTTCTTT,CASRDLGDLNTEAFF,TRBJ1-1,TRBV10-1,-,-
TGTGCCACCAGCAGAGATTATAAGGGCGGGGAGCTGTTTTTT,CATSRDYKGGELFF,TRBJ2-2,TRBV15,-,-
TGTGCCAGCAGCTCACAGGGGGGGGCTGAAGCTTTCTTT,CASSSQGGAEAFF,TRBJ1-1,TRBV7-9,TRBD1,-
TGTGCCAGCAGCCGAGGACCCGACTCCTACGAGCAGTACTTC,CASSRGPDSYEQYF,TRBJ2-7,TRBV2,-,once
TGCGCCAGCAGCCAGCGGACAGGCAGAGCTAACTATGGCTACACCTTC,CASSQRTGRANYGYTF,TRBJ1-2,TRBV5-1,TRBD1,-
TGTGCCAGCGGATCCGGGACAGGGAGTTCACCCCTCCACTTT,CASGSGTGSSPLHF,TRBJ1-6,TRBV2,TRBD1,-
TGTGCCAGCAGCAGCGATGGTGGGGCCAACGTCCTGACTTTC,CASSSDGGANVLTF,TRBJ2-6,TRBV5-4,-,-
TGTGCCAGCACGGAAAGGGTCGGAGAAGGAATTAATCAGCCCCAGCATTTT,CASTERVGEGINQPQHF,TRBJ1-5,TRBV7-2,-,-
TGTGCCTGGAGTGAAAGGTTTCGGCAGCCCCAGCATTTT,CAWSERFRQPQHF,TRBJ1-5,TRBV30,-,once